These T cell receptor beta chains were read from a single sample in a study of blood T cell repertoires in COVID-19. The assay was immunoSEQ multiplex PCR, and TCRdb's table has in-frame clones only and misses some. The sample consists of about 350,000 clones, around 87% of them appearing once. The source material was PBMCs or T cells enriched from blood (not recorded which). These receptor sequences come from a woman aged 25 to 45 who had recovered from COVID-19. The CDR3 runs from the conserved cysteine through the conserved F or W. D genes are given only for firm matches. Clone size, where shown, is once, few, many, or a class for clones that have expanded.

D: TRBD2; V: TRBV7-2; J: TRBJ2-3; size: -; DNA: TGTGCCAGCAGCTTAGTGGGCGGGGGAAACACAGATACGCAGTATTTT; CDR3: CASSLVGGGNTDTQYF
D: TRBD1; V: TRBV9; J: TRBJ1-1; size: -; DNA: TGTGCCAGCAGCGACCGACAGGGGAGAGCTTTCTTT; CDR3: CASSDRQGRAFF
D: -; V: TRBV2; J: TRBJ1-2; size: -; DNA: TGTGCCAGCAGTGATCAGGGGCGCGACTATGGCTACACCTTC; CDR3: CASSDQGRDYGYTF
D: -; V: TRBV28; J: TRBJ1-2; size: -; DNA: TGTGCCAGCATGCGGGACTCTCATGGCTACACCTTC; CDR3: CASMRDSHGYTF
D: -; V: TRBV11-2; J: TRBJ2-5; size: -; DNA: TGTGCCAGCAGCTCGACGGCGGTGGCGACCCAGTACTTC; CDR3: CASSSTAVATQYF
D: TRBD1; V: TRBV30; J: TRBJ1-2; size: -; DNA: TGTGCCTGGAGTACAGGGGGAGGCTACACCTTC; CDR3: CAWSTGGGYTF
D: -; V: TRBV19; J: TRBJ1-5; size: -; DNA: TGTGCCAGTAGTATGGGAGGCAGTGCGCCCCAGCATTTT; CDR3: CASSMGGSAPQHF
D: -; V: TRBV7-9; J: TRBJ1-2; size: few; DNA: TGTGCCAGCAGCTCCTACTATGGCTACACCTTC; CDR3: CASSSYYGYTF
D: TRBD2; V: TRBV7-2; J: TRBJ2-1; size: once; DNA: TGTGCCAGCAGCTTACTCAGCGGGGGCTACAATGAGCAGTTCTTC; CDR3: CASSLLSGGYNEQFF
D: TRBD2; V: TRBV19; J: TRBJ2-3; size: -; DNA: TGTGCCAGTAGTACCCCTGGGCGGGGGGGAGCAGATACGCAGTATTTT; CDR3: CASSTPGRGGADTQYF
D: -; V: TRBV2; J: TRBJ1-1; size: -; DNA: TGTGCCAGCACCCGGGGGGCAGGGCGGGACACTGAAGCTTTCTTT; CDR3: CASTRGAGRDTEAFF
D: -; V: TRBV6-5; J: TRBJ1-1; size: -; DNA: TGTGCCAGCAGTTCACAGGGTACACCTGCTTTCTTT; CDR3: CASSSQGTPAFF
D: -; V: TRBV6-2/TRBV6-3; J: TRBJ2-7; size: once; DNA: TGTGCCAGCAGTTACGGTGCACGATCAAACTACCCTTGGCACGAGCAGTACTTC; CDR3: CASSYGARSNYPWHEQYF
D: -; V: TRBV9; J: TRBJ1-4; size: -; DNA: TGTGCCAGCAGCCCAGGGGCAACTAATGAAAAACTGTTTTTT; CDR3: CASSPGATNEKLFF
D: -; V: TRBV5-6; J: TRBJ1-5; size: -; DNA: TGTGCCAGCAGCTCCACAAATCAGCCCCAGCATTTT; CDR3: CASSSTNQPQHF
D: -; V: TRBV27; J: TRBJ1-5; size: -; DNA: TGTGCCAGCAGGAGCGGGGGGGATGGACAGCCCCAGCATTTT; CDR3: CASRSGGDGQPQHF
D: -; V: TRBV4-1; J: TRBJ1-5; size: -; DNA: TGCGCCAGCAGCCCCTTCGACGGAGGAGTCCATCAGCCCCAGCATTTT; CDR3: CASSPFDGGVHQPQHF
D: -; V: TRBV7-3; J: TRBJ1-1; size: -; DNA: TGTGCCAGCAGCTTGTCAGGACAGTTGAACACTGAAGCTTTCTTT; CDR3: CASSLSGQLNTEAFF
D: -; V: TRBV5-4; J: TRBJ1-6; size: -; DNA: TGTGCCAGCAGCCAAGGACCCGGCGGGAATTCACCCCTCCACTTT; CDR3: CASSQGPGGNSPLHF
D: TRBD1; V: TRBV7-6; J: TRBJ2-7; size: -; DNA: TGTGCCAGCAGCTTAGGAGGGCGAGGGGGGGACAGGGCCTACACCTACGAGCAGTACTTC; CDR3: CASSLGGRGGDRAYTYEQYF
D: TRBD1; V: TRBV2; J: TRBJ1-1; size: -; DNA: TGTGCCAGCACGGGGAGTACAGGGGGAAACACTGAAGCTTTCTTT; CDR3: CASTGSTGGNTEAFF
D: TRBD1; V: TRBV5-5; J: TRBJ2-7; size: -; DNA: TGTGCCAGCAGTTCGGGACAGGGAATGGGCGAGCAGTACTTC; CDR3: CASSSGQGMGEQYF
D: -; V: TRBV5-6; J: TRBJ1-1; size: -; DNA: TGTGCCAGCAGCTTGGCCCGTTGGACAGCCCTCAGTACTGAAGCTTTCTTT; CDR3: CASSLARWTALSTEAFF
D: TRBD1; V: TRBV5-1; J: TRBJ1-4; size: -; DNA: TGCGCCAGCAGCGTGACAGGGGCAACTAATGAAAAACTGTTTTTT; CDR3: CASSVTGATNEKLFF
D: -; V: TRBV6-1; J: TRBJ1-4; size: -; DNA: TGTGCCAGCAGTGACGGCCGAGGGTATGGGGAAAAACTGTTTTTT; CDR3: CASSDGRGYGEKLFF
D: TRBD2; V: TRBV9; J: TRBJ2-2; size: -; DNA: TGTGCCAGCAGCGTTCGCGGGGGGCCGTTCACCGGGGAGCTGTTTTTT; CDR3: CASSVRGGPFTGELFF
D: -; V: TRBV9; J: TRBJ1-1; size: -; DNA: TGTGCCAGCAGCCCCCTTTATGAGGCAGCTGAAGCTTTCTTT; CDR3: CASSPLYEAAEAFF
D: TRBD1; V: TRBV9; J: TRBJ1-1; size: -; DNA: TGTGCCAGCAGCTGGGGGGACAGGGAGGGTGGCACTGAAGCTTTCTTT; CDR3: CASSWGDREGGTEAFF
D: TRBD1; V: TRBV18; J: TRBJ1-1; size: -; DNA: TGTGCCAGCTCACGGGACAGCCCCATCTTGAACACTGAAGCTTTCTTT; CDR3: CASSRDSPILNTEAFF
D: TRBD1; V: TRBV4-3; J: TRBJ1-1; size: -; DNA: TGCGCCAGCAGCCAAGATGGGACAGGGCCTACCACTGAAGCTTTCTTT; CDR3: CASSQDGTGPTTEAFF
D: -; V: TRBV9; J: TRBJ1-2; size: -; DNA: TGTGCCAGCAGCCCCGGGAACAGCAACTATGGCTACACCTTC; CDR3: CASSPGNSNYGYTF
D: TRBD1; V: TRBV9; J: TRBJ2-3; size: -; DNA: TGTGCCAGCAGCCTCAGGGGGATCCCTGAAGGCGGCACAGATACGCAGTATTTT; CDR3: CASSLRGIPEGGTDTQYF
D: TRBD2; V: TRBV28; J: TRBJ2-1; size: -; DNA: TGTGCCAGCAGTCCTCGGACTAGCGGTCCCCTCTACAATGAGCAGTTCTTC; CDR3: CASSPRTSGPLYNEQFF
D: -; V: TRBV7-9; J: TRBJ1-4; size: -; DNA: TGTGCCAGCAGCCCACGGACACTGGGGCTAGAAAAACTGTTTTTT; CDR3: CASSPRTLGLEKLFF
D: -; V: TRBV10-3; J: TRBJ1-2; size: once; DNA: TGTGCCACAATTTCACTTAACCCCGGGAGCGGCTACACCTTC; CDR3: CATISLNPGSGYTF
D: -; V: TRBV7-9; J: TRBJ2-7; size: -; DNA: TGTGCCAGCAGCCCCCCGACAGGACCCTACGAGCAGTACTTC; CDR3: CASSPPTGPYEQYF
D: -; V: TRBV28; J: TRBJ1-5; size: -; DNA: TGTGCCAGCAGTTCCCATGGGGGGAAGAACCAGCCCCAGCATTTT; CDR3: CASSSHGGKNQPQHF
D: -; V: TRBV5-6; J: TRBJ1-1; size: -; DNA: TGTGCCAGCAGCTTTACTCAGGAAGCCAACACTGAAGCTTTCTTT; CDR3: CASSFTQEANTEAFF
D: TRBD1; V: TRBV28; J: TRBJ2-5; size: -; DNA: TGTGCCAGCAGTATAACCTACCGACAGGGTGGGCAAGAGACCCAGTACTTC; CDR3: CASSITYRQGGQETQYF
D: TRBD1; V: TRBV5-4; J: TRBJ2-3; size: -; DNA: TGTGCCAGCAGCAAACGCCGGGGACAGGGGGCCACAGATACGCAGTATTTT; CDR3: CASSKRRGQGATDTQYF
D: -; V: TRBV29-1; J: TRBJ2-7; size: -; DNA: TGCAGCGTTGAAGCGGGCCGGGGTCTTAGGGAGCAGTACTTC; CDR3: CSVEAGRGLREQYF
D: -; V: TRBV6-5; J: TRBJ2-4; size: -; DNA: TGTGCCAGCAGACTGGAGGGGCGCTACATTCAGTACTTC; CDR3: CASRLEGRYIQYF
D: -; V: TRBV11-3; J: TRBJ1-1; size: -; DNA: TGTGCCAGCAGCCCCAGGGGGAACACTGAAGCTTTCTTT; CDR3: CASSPRGNTEAFF
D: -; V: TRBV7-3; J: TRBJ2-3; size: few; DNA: TGTGCCAGCAGCTTAGTCGGAGATACGCAGTATTTT; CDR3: CASSLVGDTQYF
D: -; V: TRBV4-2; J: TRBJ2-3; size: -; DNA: TGTGCCAGCAGACTAGGGGATACGCAGTATTTT; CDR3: CASRLGDTQYF
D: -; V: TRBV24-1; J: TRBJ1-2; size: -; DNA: TGTGCCACCAGTGATTTCCGTAAGGGAGCGCACTATGGCTACACCTTC; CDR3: CATSDFRKGAHYGYTF
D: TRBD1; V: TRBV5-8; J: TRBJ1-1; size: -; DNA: TGTGCCAGCAGCGGAACCAGGGGGCGAAACACTGAAGCTTTCTTT; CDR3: CASSGTRGRNTEAFF
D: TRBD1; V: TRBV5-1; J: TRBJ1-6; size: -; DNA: TGCGCCAGCAGCCCCCTGGACAGGGGAGATTCACCCCTCCACTTT; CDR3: CASSPLDRGDSPLHF
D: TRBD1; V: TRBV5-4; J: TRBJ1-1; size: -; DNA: TGTGCCAGCAGCTTTAGCACGGGACAGAACCCGAACACTGAAGCTTTCTTT; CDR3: CASSFSTGQNPNTEAFF
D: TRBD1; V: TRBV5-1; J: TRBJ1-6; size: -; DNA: TGCGCCAGCAGGGCTACAGGGGGGACCGGGGATAATTCACCCCTCCACTTT; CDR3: CASRATGGTGDNSPLHF
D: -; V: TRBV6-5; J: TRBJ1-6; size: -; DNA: TGTGCCAGCAGTTACAGGGGGTCACCCCTCCACTTT; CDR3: CASSYRGSPLHF
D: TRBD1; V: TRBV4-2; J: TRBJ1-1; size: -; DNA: TGTGCCAGCAGCCTGGCAGGGGGCATGAACACTGAAGCTTTCTTT; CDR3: CASSLAGGMNTEAFF
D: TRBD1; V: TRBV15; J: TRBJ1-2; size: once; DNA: TGTGCCACCAGCGAGACAGGGGTCTATGGCTACACCTTC; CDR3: CATSETGVYGYTF
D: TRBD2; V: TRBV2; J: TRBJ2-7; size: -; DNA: TGTGCCAGCAGCGCCCGATTGGGGCTAGCGGGGTTATACGAGCAGTACTTC; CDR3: CASSARLGLAGLYEQYF
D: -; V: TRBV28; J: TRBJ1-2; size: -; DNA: TGTGCCAGCAGTTTGCCAGGGCGCTATGGCTACACCTTC; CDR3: CASSLPGRYGYTF
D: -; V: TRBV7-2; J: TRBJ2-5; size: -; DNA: TGTGCCAGCAGCCCAGGGTCGATTAAAGAGACCCAGTACTTC; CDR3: CASSPGSIKETQYF
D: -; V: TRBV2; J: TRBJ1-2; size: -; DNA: TGTGCCAGCAGTGAAGCGCTTGTGGGGCGCATGGACTATGGCTACACCTTC; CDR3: CASSEALVGRMDYGYTF
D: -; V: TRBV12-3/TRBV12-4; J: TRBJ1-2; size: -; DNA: TGTGCCAGCAGTGATACAGGGACCTATGGCTACACCTTC; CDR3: CASSDTGTYGYTF